Below, one T cell receptor (beta chain) is given with its context. This clonotype came up a few times. It lacks a known antigen. Base quality data are lacking; no much larger clone is found one base away. This sample is part of a study of regulatory T cells in long-lasting Graves disease (dated by TCRdb to the early 2020s). Notes on the research overall: To count as having persistent Graves' disease, a patient had to have received antithyroid drug treatment for over 5 years with TSH receptor autoantibodies remaining persistently positive. Patients with persistent Graves' disease were compared with patients with newly diagnosed Graves' disease using TCR sequencing and RNA sequencing of peripheral blood. The study was registered as a clinical trial and conducted in China. Antithyroid drugs had been taken for approximately 9.7 years on average by persistent Graves' disease patients in the clinical cohort. A total of roughly 35 samples were covered by TCR sequencing, comprising roughly 13 persistent and 20 or so newly diagnosed Graves' disease patients.

Library preparation used multiplex PCR. Reads for this sample came from an Illumina HiSeq 4000. To build TCR beta libraries, CDR3 regions were amplified by Arm-PCR using iRepertoire HTBI primers. PCR products were gel purified before sequencing. Processing in the source paper ran as follows. Across samples, about 64 TRBV and roughly 15 TRBJ segments were identified and used for gene usage analysis of CDR3 amino acid clonotypes. Filtered high-quality paired reads were merged into contigs using COPE and FqMerger. BLAST was used to align contigs to IMGT TRBV, TRBD and TRBJ reference genes, with CDR3 defined following IMGT. Highly expanded clones were defined as clonotypes with a frequency above 0.1%. Shannon entropy was used to measure repertoire diversity, and the Gini coefficient was used to measure V-J evenness. Clonotypes shared by more than one individual were considered public. TCRdb reprocessed the public reads (quality trimming at Q25 with fastp, clone calling with MiXCR) and kept in-frame beta chains. Duplicate CDR3 protein sequences are folded into a single record with the most common DNA and genes. In this record, the V and J calls reflect TCRdb's handling and not the investigators' own analysis. Within this sample are fewer than 550,000 distinct CDR3 sequences, with approximately 21% of them counted one time only. The top ten clonotypes cover over 6% of the sample.

General study outcomes and caveats: Lower TCR Shannon entropy and fewer highly expanded clones were observed in persistent Graves' disease patients than in newly diagnosed patients, which suggested clonal expansion. The study examined only peripheral blood because the primary lesion, thyroid tissue, could not be accessed. The authors acknowledged the small sample size as a limitation that may reduce accuracy. Persistent disease showed preferential use of TRBV28, TRBJ1-2 and TRBJ2-5, whereas newly diagnosed disease favored TRBV20-1 and TRBJ2-1. Only the TCR beta chain was sequenced and analyzed. A larger number of public clonotypes was shared among persistent patients (more than 2,500) than among newly diagnosed patients (about 990).

Taken with the paper, the label for time point translates to: persistent/refractory GD, antithyroid drugs over 5 years with positive TRAb. For both TCR sequencing and RNA sequencing, RNA was extracted from PBMCs in TRIzol. The diagnosis of Graves' disease was made according to American Thyroid Association guidelines. Recruitment of patients was carried out at an endocrinology department in Xi'an, China. Each patient gave about 8.1 milliliters of peripheral blood, collected in an EDTA anticoagulant tube. PBMCs were isolated by Ficoll Paque Plus density gradient separation without further T cell sorting. An Agilent 2100 Bioanalyzer and agarose gel were used to check RNA quality, and a NanoDrop 2000 was used to measure RNA concentration. Including cysteine and phenylalanine, the CDR3 has 16 amino acids. Just CDR3 DNA is preserved here, 48 bases in frame from base 1. CDR1 and CDR2 are drawn from the germline V gene (reference sequence): LGHDT, YNNKEL. The V and J ends are trimmed by 4 bases and 3 bases, leaving 18 bases between them.

The material was peripheral blood mononuclear cells (PBMCs), obtained when the disease was refractory, from a patient treated with antithyroid drugs. The chain was built from TRBV3-1 and TRBJ1-1; confidence is insufficient to name the D gene. The receptor comes from a female donor with Graves disease. For the CDR3, the sequence is CASSPRGGWRDTEAFF. The DNA sequence reads TGTGCCAGCAGCCCCCGGGGAGGGTGGCGGGACACTGAAGCTTTCTTT.